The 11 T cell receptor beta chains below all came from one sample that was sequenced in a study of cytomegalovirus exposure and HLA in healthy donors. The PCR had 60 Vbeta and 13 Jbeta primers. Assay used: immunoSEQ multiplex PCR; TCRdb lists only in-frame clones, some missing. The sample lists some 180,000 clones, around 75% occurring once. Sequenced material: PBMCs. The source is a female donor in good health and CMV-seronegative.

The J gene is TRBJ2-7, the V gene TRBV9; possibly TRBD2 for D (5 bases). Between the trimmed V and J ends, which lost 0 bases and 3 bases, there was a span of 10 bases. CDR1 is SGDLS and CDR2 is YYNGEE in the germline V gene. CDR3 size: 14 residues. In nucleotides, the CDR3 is TGTGCCAGCAGCGTAGTTGACGGGGACTACGAGCAGTACTTC. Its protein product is CASSVVDGDYEQYF.

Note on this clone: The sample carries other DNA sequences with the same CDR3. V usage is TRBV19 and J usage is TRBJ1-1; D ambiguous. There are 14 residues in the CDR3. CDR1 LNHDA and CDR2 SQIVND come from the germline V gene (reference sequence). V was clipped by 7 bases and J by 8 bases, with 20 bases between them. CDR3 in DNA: TGTGCCAGTAATAAGGTTTCAGAGGGCACCGAAGCTTTCTTT. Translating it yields CASNKVSEGTEAFF.

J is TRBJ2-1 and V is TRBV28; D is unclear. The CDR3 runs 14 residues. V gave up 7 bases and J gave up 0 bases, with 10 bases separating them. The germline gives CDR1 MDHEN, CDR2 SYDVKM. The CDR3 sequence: CASNVPGSYNEQFF. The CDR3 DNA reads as TGTGCCAGCAATGTACCGGGCTCCTACAATGAGCAGTTCTTC.

CDR3 nucleotides: TGTGCCTGGAGTGTTGCAACAGGGACAGGGGTACATCAGCCCCAGCATTTT. It translates to CAWSVATGTGVHQPQHF. V usage is TRBV30 and J usage is TRBJ1-5, with 10 bases aligning to TRBD1. The CDR3 loop spans 17 amino acids. Germline V lookup: CDR1 GTSNPN, CDR2 SVGIG (reference sequence). V lost 0 bases to trimming and J lost 5 bases; unmatched junction nucleotides: 10. Based on the CDR3 plus reference TRBV30 and TRBJ1-5, the full variable domain is SQTIHQWPATLVQPVGSPLSLECTVEGTSNPNLYWYRQAAGRGLQLLFYSVGIGQISSEVPQNLSASRPQDRQFILSSKKLLLSDSGFYLCAWSVATGTGVHQPQHFGDGTRLSIL.

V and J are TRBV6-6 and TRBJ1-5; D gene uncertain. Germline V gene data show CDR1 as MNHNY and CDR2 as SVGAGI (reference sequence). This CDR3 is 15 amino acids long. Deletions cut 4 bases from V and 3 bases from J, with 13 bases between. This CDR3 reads CASSSHQVDNQPQHF. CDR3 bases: TGTGCCAGCAGTTCCCACCAGGTTGACAATCAGCCCCAGCATTTT.

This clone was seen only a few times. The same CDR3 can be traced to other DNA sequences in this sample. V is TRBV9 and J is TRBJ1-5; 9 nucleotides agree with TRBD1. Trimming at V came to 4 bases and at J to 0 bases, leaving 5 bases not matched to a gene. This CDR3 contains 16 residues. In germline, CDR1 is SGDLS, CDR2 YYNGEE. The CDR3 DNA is TGTGCCAGCAGCCCGGGGACAGGGAATAGCAATCAGCCCCAGCATTTT. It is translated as CASSPGTGNSNQPQHF.

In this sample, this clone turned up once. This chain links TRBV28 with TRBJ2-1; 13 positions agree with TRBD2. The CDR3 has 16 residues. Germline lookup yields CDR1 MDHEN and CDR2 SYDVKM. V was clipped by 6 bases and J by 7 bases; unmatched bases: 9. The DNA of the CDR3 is TGTGCCAGCAGATTAGGACTAGCGGGAGTTTATAATGAGCAGTTCTTC. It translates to CASRLGLAGVYNEQFF.

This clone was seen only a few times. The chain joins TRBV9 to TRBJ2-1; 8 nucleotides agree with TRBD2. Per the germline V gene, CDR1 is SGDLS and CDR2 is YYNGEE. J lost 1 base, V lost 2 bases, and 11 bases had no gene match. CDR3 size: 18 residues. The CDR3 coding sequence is TGTGCCAGCAGCGTGATCTCGGGAGGGCGGGGATCCTACAATGAGCAGTTCTTC. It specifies CASSVISGGRGSYNEQFF.

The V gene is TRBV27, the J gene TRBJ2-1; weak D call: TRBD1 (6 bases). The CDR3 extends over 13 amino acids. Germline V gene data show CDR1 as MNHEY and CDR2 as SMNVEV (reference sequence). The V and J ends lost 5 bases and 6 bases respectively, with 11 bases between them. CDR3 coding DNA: TGTGCCAGCAGTACCATGACAGGCAATGAGCAGTTCTTC. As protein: CASSTMTGNEQFF.

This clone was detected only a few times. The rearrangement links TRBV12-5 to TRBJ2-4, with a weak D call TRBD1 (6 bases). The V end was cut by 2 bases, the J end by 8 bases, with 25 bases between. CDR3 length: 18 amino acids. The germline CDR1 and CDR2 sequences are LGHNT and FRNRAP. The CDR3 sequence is CASGLIPPKPPSGDIQYF. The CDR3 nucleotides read TGTGCTAGTGGTTTGATCCCCCCTAAGCCTCCGTCAGGGGACATTCAGTACTTC.

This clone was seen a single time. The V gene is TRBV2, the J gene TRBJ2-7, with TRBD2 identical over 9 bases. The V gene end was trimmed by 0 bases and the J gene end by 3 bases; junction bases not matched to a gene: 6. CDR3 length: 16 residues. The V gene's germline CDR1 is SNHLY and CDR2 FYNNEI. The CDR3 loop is CASSEARLAEGYEQYF. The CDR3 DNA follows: TGTGCCAGCAGTGAAGCTAGACTAGCGGAAGGCTACGAGCAGTACTTC.